This is a list of T cell receptor beta chains from one sample in a study of blood T cell repertoires in COVID-19. TCRdb's copy holds only in-frame clones and misses some; the assay was immunoSEQ multiplex PCR. The sample carries under 350,000 clones, 85% to 90% recorded once. Sample: peripheral blood. All receptors derive from a human donor in a cohort sampled during active COVID-19. CDR3s include the opening cysteine and the closing phenylalanine or tryptophan. Fields, in order: clone size, V gene, D gene, J gene, CDR3 DNA, CDR3 protein. A D gene is named only where the DNA matches it firmly. Rows may omit the clone size; those that give it use once, few, many or a size class.

clone_size: NA; v_call: TRBV20-1; d_call: TRBD1; j_call: TRBJ1-1; cdr3_nt: TGCAGTGCTAGTAAAGGGGACAGGGGTGAAGCTTTCTTT; cdr3_aa: CSASKGDRGEAFF
clone_size: NA; v_call: TRBV5-1; d_call: TRBD1; j_call: TRBJ1-1; cdr3_nt: TGCGCCAGCAGCTCCGGACAGGGGTTGGGTACTGAAGCTTTCTTT; cdr3_aa: CASSSGQGLGTEAFF
clone_size: NA; v_call: TRBV29-1; d_call: NA; j_call: TRBJ2-1; cdr3_nt: TGCAGCGTTGGTGGGAGTCACTCCTACAATGAGCAGTTCTTC; cdr3_aa: CSVGGSHSYNEQFF
clone_size: NA; v_call: TRBV6-5; d_call: NA; j_call: TRBJ2-7; cdr3_nt: TGTGCCAGCAGGCCGGGACTTTTAAGCTCCTACGAGCAGTACTTC; cdr3_aa: CASRPGLLSSYEQYF
clone_size: once; v_call: TRBV7-9; d_call: TRBD1; j_call: TRBJ2-4; cdr3_nt: TGTGCCAGCAGCTTAATAATTACAGGGGGGATTCAGTACTTC; cdr3_aa: CASSLIITGGIQYF
clone_size: NA; v_call: TRBV6-2/TRBV6-3; d_call: NA; j_call: TRBJ2-7; cdr3_nt: TGTGCCAGCAGTTACTTTTTCCTAGCGGGACAGGCCTACGAGCAGTACTTC; cdr3_aa: CASSYFFLAGQAYEQYF
clone_size: NA; v_call: TRBV7-2; d_call: TRBD1; j_call: TRBJ1-5; cdr3_nt: TGTGCCAGCAGCTCGACAGGGCCGAATCAGCCCCAGCATTTT; cdr3_aa: CASSSTGPNQPQHF
clone_size: few; v_call: TRBV11-2; d_call: TRBD1; j_call: TRBJ1-5; cdr3_nt: TGTGCCAGCAGGATGGATCCGGGACAGGGGAAGAATCAGCCCCAGCATTTT; cdr3_aa: CASRMDPGQGKNQPQHF
clone_size: NA; v_call: TRBV18; d_call: NA; j_call: TRBJ1-1; cdr3_nt: TGTGCCAGCTCACCCCAGGGTAGGGACACTGAAGCTTTCTTT; cdr3_aa: CASSPQGRDTEAFF
clone_size: NA; v_call: TRBV12-3/TRBV12-4; d_call: NA; j_call: TRBJ1-1; cdr3_nt: TGTGCCAGCAGTTTAGGTGGGGGGGGTGGGACTTTCTTT; cdr3_aa: CASSLGGGGGTFF
clone_size: NA; v_call: TRBV3-1/TRBV3-2; d_call: NA; j_call: TRBJ1-1; cdr3_nt: TGTGCCAGCAGCCAAGTCTCCGGGAGCACTGAAGCTTTCTTT; cdr3_aa: CASSQVSGSTEAFF
clone_size: NA; v_call: TRBV5-1; d_call: TRBD1; j_call: TRBJ1-3; cdr3_nt: TGCGCCAGCAGCCCGACGGGACAGTCAGGGGGAAACACCATATATTTT; cdr3_aa: CASSPTGQSGGNTIYF
clone_size: NA; v_call: TRBV25-1; d_call: NA; j_call: TRBJ2-7; cdr3_nt: TGTGCCAGCAGTGAACACGGGGGAGTGTACGAGCAGTACTTC; cdr3_aa: CASSEHGGVYEQYF
clone_size: NA; v_call: TRBV18; d_call: TRBD1; j_call: TRBJ1-4; cdr3_nt: TGTGCCAGCTCACCACCAAACCGGGACAGGTCCGAAAAACTGTTTTTT; cdr3_aa: CASSPPNRDRSEKLFF
clone_size: NA; v_call: TRBV10-1; d_call: TRBD2; j_call: TRBJ2-1; cdr3_nt: TGCGCCAGCAGTGAAGCTAGCGGGAGGGCCTCGTATGAGCAGTTCTTC; cdr3_aa: CASSEASGRASYEQFF
clone_size: NA; v_call: TRBV18; d_call: NA; j_call: TRBJ2-5; cdr3_nt: TGTGCCAGCTCCGTAAATCAAGAGACCCAGTACTTC; cdr3_aa: CASSVNQETQYF
clone_size: NA; v_call: TRBV27; d_call: NA; j_call: TRBJ2-5; cdr3_nt: TGTGCCAGCAGTTTAGGGACAAACCAAGAGACCCAGTACTTC; cdr3_aa: CASSLGTNQETQYF
clone_size: NA; v_call: TRBV12-2; d_call: NA; j_call: TRBJ2-3; cdr3_nt: TGTGCAAGTCGCTTAGGATCCGAGACAGGGGAAGTCGCAGATACGCAGTATTTT; cdr3_aa: CASRLGSETGEVADTQYF
clone_size: NA; v_call: TRBV18; d_call: TRBD2; j_call: TRBJ2-3; cdr3_nt: TGTGCCAGCTCACCACTTTACCTAGCGGGCCTGTCAGATACGCAGTATTTT; cdr3_aa: CASSPLYLAGLSDTQYF
clone_size: NA; v_call: TRBV6-1; d_call: TRBD1; j_call: TRBJ1-2; cdr3_nt: TGTGCCAGCAGTGATCCTCGGTCAGGGGGCTATGGCTACACCTTC; cdr3_aa: CASSDPRSGGYGYTF
clone_size: NA; v_call: TRBV18; d_call: NA; j_call: TRBJ1-1; cdr3_nt: TGTGCCAGCTCATCAAACACTGAAGCTTTCTTT; cdr3_aa: CASSSNTEAFF
clone_size: NA; v_call: TRBV5-5; d_call: TRBD1; j_call: TRBJ2-2; cdr3_nt: TGTGCCAGCAGCTTGGGGACAGGTCATGGGGAGCTGTTTTTT; cdr3_aa: CASSLGTGHGELFF
clone_size: NA; v_call: TRBV5-5; d_call: TRBD2; j_call: TRBJ2-3; cdr3_nt: TGTGCCAGCAGCCGGCTAGCGGGAGTCGCAGATACGCAGTATTTT; cdr3_aa: CASSRLAGVADTQYF
clone_size: NA; v_call: TRBV9; d_call: TRBD1; j_call: TRBJ1-1; cdr3_nt: TGTGCCAGCAGGGAGGGGGCGTTTTCTGAAGCTTTCTTT; cdr3_aa: CASREGAFSEAFF
clone_size: NA; v_call: TRBV9; d_call: TRBD2; j_call: TRBJ2-3; cdr3_nt: TGTGCCAGCAGCGTGCTAGCGGAACCTAGCACAGATACGCAGTATTTT; cdr3_aa: CASSVLAEPSTDTQYF
clone_size: NA; v_call: TRBV28; d_call: TRBD1; j_call: TRBJ2-7; cdr3_nt: TGTGCCAGCAGGACGGGGGGACAGGGTGAATACGAGCAGTACTTC; cdr3_aa: CASRTGGQGEYEQYF
clone_size: once; v_call: TRBV7-9; d_call: NA; j_call: TRBJ2-3; cdr3_nt: TGTGCCAGCAGCTTAGGGGAGCATACGCAGTATTTT; cdr3_aa: CASSLGEHTQYF
clone_size: NA; v_call: TRBV2; d_call: NA; j_call: TRBJ1-5; cdr3_nt: TGTGCCAGCAGTGATTTGGGAGGCAATCAGCCCCAGCATTTT; cdr3_aa: CASSDLGGNQPQHF
clone_size: NA; v_call: TRBV7-7; d_call: NA; j_call: TRBJ2-2; cdr3_nt: TGTGCCAGCAGCTTAGTCCCAGAAGCCGGGGAGCTGTTTTTT; cdr3_aa: CASSLVPEAGELFF
clone_size: NA; v_call: TRBV6-1; d_call: NA; j_call: TRBJ1-1; cdr3_nt: TGTGCCAGCAGTGAAGCCGGAGGGGCAGGCCAAGCTTTCTTT; cdr3_aa: CASSEAGGAGQAFF
clone_size: NA; v_call: TRBV28; d_call: NA; j_call: TRBJ2-1; cdr3_nt: TGTGCCAGCAGTTCCTTCCACCCCGTAGATAGACAGGCAGTTTCCTACAATGAGCAGTTCTTC; cdr3_aa: CASSSFHPVDRQAVSYNEQFF
clone_size: NA; v_call: TRBV18; d_call: TRBD1; j_call: TRBJ2-1; cdr3_nt: TGTGCCAGCTCACCACCGGGACAGGCCTATTCCTACAATGAGCAGTTCTTC; cdr3_aa: CASSPPGQAYSYNEQFF
clone_size: NA; v_call: TRBV30; d_call: NA; j_call: TRBJ1-5; cdr3_nt: TGTGCCTGGAGTGCGCAAAGGCCGACTAATCAGCCCCAGCATTTT; cdr3_aa: CAWSAQRPTNQPQHF
clone_size: NA; v_call: TRBV13; d_call: NA; j_call: TRBJ1-1; cdr3_nt: TGTGCCAGCAGCTTAGGGGCCACAGGGAACACTGAAGCTTTCTTT; cdr3_aa: CASSLGATGNTEAFF